A single sample gave rise to the 20 T cell receptor beta chains below, sequenced in a study of beta chain features in type 1 diabetes. Reverse transcription of all isolated RNA meant that expressed TCRB transcripts were sequenced. Assay used: immunoSEQ multiplex PCR; TCRdb lists only in-frame clones, some missing. This repertoire shows 5,000 to 7,000 clones, about 69% found once; its top ten account for approximately 2%. Sequencing was performed on Tregs from blood. All receptors derive from a man younger than 35 in good health.

This chain connects TRBV18 to TRBJ2-7, with 10 bases fitting TRBD1. The germline V gene encodes CDR1 KGHSH and CDR2 LQKENI. The ends lost 3 bases at V and 3 bases at J; junction bases unmatched: 8. The CDR3 length is 16 residues. Here the CDR3 reads CASSPSSGTGDYEQYF. CDR3 bases: TGTGCCAGCTCACCTTCCTCCGGGACAGGGGACTACGAGCAGTACTTC.

The rearrangement joins TRBV18 to TRBJ2-3; D is ambiguous. V lost 1 base and J lost 1, with 6 bases in between. CDR3 size: 14 residues. The V gene's germline CDR1 is KGHSH and CDR2 LQKENI. The CDR3 sequence: CASSPLSGTDTQYF. Here the CDR3 DNA reads TGTGCCAGCTCACCACTGTCCGGCACAGATACGCAGTATTTT.

This clone was observed a few times. This chain links TRBV12-5 with TRBJ2-1; D is perhaps TRBD2 (5 bases). The CDR3 is 13 amino acids. V was trimmed by 4 bases and J by 9 bases, leaving 13 bases between them. Germline V gives CDR1 LGHNT, CDR2 FRNRAP. For the CDR3, the DNA is TGTGCTAGTGGTTGGAGACTACAAGGTGAGCAGTTCTTC. Encoded protein: CASGWRLQGEQFF.

This chain joins TRBV10-3 and TRBJ2-3, with D possibly being TRBD1 (6 bases). CDR3 size: 15 residues. CDR1 is ENHRY, CDR2 SYGVKD, per germline. V lost 8 bases and J 8 bases, leaving 23 bases between the germline ends. The CDR3 sequence: CAIAPSDSGGLTQYF. CDR3 coding DNA: TGTGCCATCGCCCCTTCGGACAGTGGCGGCCTTACGCAGTATTTT.

V is TRBV27 and J is TRBJ2-5; 10 nucleotides match TRBD2. The J call may be faulty, since TRBJ2-7 better matches the DNA end. Per the germline V gene, CDR1 is MNHEY and CDR2 is SMNVEV (reference sequence). The CDR3 extends over 16 amino acids. CDR3 residues: CASSLGTGTSVYEQYF. In DNA, the CDR3 is TGTGCCAGCAGTTTGGGGACCGGGACTAGCGTCTACGAGCAGTACTTC.

The rearrangement uses TRBV5-4 and TRBJ2-5; TRBD2 matches at 8 bases. The J call may be in error: the DNA end matches TRBJ2-7 better. CDR3 length: 16 amino acids. CDR1 and CDR2 (germline): SGHNT, YYREEE (reference sequence). The CDR3 reads CASSYGGGGPQYEQYF. The DNA of the CDR3 is TGTGCCAGCAGCTACGGAGGCGGGGGGCCCCAGTACGAGCAGTACTTC.

The chain couples TRBV9 to TRBJ2-5, with 9 bases fitting TRBD2. Germline V lookup: CDR1 SGDLS, CDR2 YYNGEE. V was clipped by 0 bases and J by 4 bases; unmatched bases: 4. There are 15 residues in the CDR3. CDR3 sequence: CASSVGAGGGETQYF. DNA for the CDR3: TGTGCCAGCAGCGTAGGGGCGGGGGGGGGAGAGACCCAGTACTTC.

The chain recombines TRBV9 with TRBJ1-2; 11 nucleotides agree with TRBD1. The CDR3 sequence is 15 residues long. The junction had 6 bases not matched to a gene; V was cut back by 3 bases and J by 5 bases. CDR1 SGDLS and CDR2 YYNGEE come from the germline V gene. CDR3 sequence reads: CASSARDRGSYGYTF. CDR3 DNA sequence: TGTGCCAGCAGCGCCCGGGACAGGGGGTCTTATGGCTACACCTTC.

The genes are TRBV30 and TRBJ2-1; possible D gene TRBD2, 6 bases. The CDR3 length is 12 residues. The V gene lost 1 base and the J gene lost 9 bases, with 10 bases spanning the gap. Germline loops: CDR1 GTSNPN, CDR2 SVGIG (reference sequence). This CDR3 reads CAWSDGGIEQFF. In DNA form, the CDR3 reads TGTGCCTGGAGTGACGGGGGAATTGAGCAGTTCTTC.

The genes are TRBV7-9 and TRBJ2-3, with TRBD2 as a possible D gene (5 bases). Between the trimmed V and J ends, which lost 4 bases and 0 bases, there was a span of 14 bases. The CDR3 is made up of 16 amino acids. CDR1 and CDR2 (germline): SEHNR, FQNEAQ (reference sequence). The CDR3 DNA follows: TGTGCCAGCAGCTCTCAGCGGCGGGCAAGCACAGATACGCAGTATTTT. It codes for CASSSQRRASTDTQYF.

V and J are TRBV7-9 and TRBJ1-3, with D uncertain. The CDR3 runs to 14 residues. The germline gives CDR1 SEHNR, CDR2 FQNEAQ (reference sequence). Trimming shortened V by 7 bases and J by 0 bases, and 10 bases separated the two germline ends. CDR3 region: CASIGFSSGNTIYF. The CDR3 DNA follows: TGTGCCAGCATCGGGTTTTCCTCTGGAAACACCATATATTTT.

The chain links TRBV7-6 to TRBJ2-5, with 11 bases matching TRBD2. V lost 3 bases and J lost 4; bases outside the gene matches: 7. Germline CDR1 and CDR2: SGHVS and FNYEAQ. This CDR3 is built from 16 residues. The CDR3 spells CASSFALAGGLETQYF. CDR3 nucleotides: TGTGCCAGCAGCTTTGCCCTAGCGGGGGGCCTAGAGACCCAGTACTTC.

The gene calls are TRBV28 and TRBJ1-2, with 9 bases fitting TRBD1. Germline V gives CDR1 MDHEN, CDR2 SYDVKM. Trimming cost V 5 bases and J 3 bases; bases outside gene matches: 10. CDR3 length: 16 amino acids. The CDR3 DNA is TGTGCCAGCAGTATCAGGACAGGGGCGACTTACTATGGCTACACCTTC. Translating gives CASSIRTGATYYGYTF.

This rearrangement joins TRBV7-3 to TRBJ2-3; 9 bases map to TRBD1. Germline CDR1 reads SGHTA; CDR2 reads FQGTGA. This CDR3 has 17 residues. Trimming removed 1 base from V and 3 bases from J; junction bases left unmatched: 8. CDR3 loop: CASSLSPGTGFTDTQYF. The CDR3 DNA reads as TGTGCCAGCAGCTTAAGTCCCGGGACAGGGTTTACAGATACGCAGTATTTT. Full variable domain (outside the CDR3, taken from reference TRBV7-3 and TRBJ2-3): GAGVSQTPSNKVTEKGKYVELRCDPISGHTALYWYRQSLGQGPEFLIYFQGTGAADDSGLPNDRFFAVRPEGSVSTLKIQRTERGDSAVYLCASSLSPGTGFTDTQYFGPGTRLTVL.

The chain recombines TRBV7-2 with TRBJ2-1, with D possibly being TRBD2 (6 bases). V was pared by 0 bases and J by 5 bases, with 23 bases between. Germline-derived CDR1 and CDR2 are SGHTA and FQGNSA. The CDR3 totals 19 residues. In DNA, the CDR3 is TGTGCCAGCAGCTTAGCGGCCCCTTCCGTAGCGGTCCTAAACAATGAGCAGTTCTTC. It codes for CASSLAAPSVAVLNNEQFF.

V usage is TRBV6-1 and J usage is TRBJ2-3; tentative D call: TRBD2 (5 bases). CDR1 is MNHNS, CDR2 SASEGT, per germline. The CDR3 has 12 amino acids. The V gene lost 5 bases and the J gene lost 4 bases, with 7 bases spanning the gap. CDR3 bases: TGTGCCAGCAGTTCCGGGGCAGATACGCAGTATTTT. This gives the protein CASSSGADTQYF.

This chain connects TRBV29-1 to TRBJ2-7; 7 bases are a match to TRBD2. The length of the CDR3 is 12 residues. The germline V gene has CDR1 SQVTM and CDR2 ANQGSEA. Trimming cost V 5 bases and J 3 bases; bases outside gene matches: 4. As DNA, the CDR3 is TGCAGCGTTACCCCGGGAGGCTACGAGCAGTACTTC. Protein product: CSVTPGGYEQYF.

V is TRBV28 and J is TRBJ1-4; tentatively, D is TRBD1 (6 bases). CDR1 MDHEN and CDR2 SYDVKM come from the germline V gene. This CDR3 region has 15 residues. Trimming took 4 bases from V and 7 from J, leaving 16 bases between them. The CDR3 DNA sequence: TGTGCCAGCAGTTCCTCCCGGCAGGGGAGTGAAAAACTGTTTTTT. This gives the protein CASSSSRQGSEKLFF.

This chain joins TRBV7-2 and TRBJ2-3, with D maybe TRBD1 (6 bases). The germline V gene encodes CDR1 SGHTA and CDR2 FQGNSA. Trimming pared 5 bases from V and 2 bases from J, leaving 8 bases between. The CDR3 loop spans 13 amino acids. Written as DNA, the CDR3 is TGTGCCAGCAGCCGGACAGTCACAGATACGCAGTATTTT. Encoded protein: CASSRTVTDTQYF.

This clone has a handful of counts. V usage is TRBV10-3 and J usage is TRBJ1-3, with 7 nucleotides matching TRBD1. Germline CDR1 ENHRY, CDR2 SYGVKD. The CDR3 consists of 14 residues. J gave up 2 bases and V 3 bases, and 1 base lay outside the gene matches. As DNA, the CDR3 is TGTGCCATCAGTGACGACAGGGCTGGAAACACCATATATTTT. It codes for CAISDDRAGNTIYF.